The source of this T cell receptor (beta chain) is a study of blood T cell repertoires in COVID-19. Some clones are missing from TCRdb's copy, which holds only in-frame ones; the method was immunoSEQ multiplex PCR. In the table there are fewer than 140,000 clones, 70% to 75% of which are singletons. The CDR3 is made up of 13 amino acids. V shed 3 bases and J shed 7 bases, with 12 bases lying between them. From germline, CDR1 is KGHSH and CDR2 LQKENI. The sequencing input was peripheral blood. The sequence was collected from a human donor with acute or convalescent COVID-19. The donor label of this sample is uncertain. V and J are TRBV18 and TRBJ1-1; no clear D. CDR3 loop: CASSPREAHEAFF. CDR3 sequence (DNA): TGTGCCAGCTCACCGAGGGAAGCCCATGAAGCTTTCTTT.